Presented here are 30 T cell receptor beta chains from one specimen sequenced in a study of blood T cell repertoires in COVID-19. Some clones are missing from TCRdb's copy, which holds only in-frame ones; the method was immunoSEQ multiplex PCR. The data show some 210,000 clones, with about 94% seen just once and 0.82% held by the top ten. Sample: peripheral blood. The receptor set was obtained from a man in his 60s with COVID-19, enrolled during active disease.

This rearrangement joins TRBV24-1 to TRBJ1-4, with D possibly matching TRBD1 (6 bases). Between the trimmed V and J ends, which lost 4 bases and 6 bases, there was a span of 14 bases. This CDR3 has 15 amino acids. CDR1 and CDR2 from the germline V gene are KGHDR and SFDVKD. CDR3 residues: CATSDSGQIDEKLFF. CDR3 in DNA: TGTGCCACCAGTGACTCTGGACAGATTGATGAAAAACTGTTTTTT.

The chain's CDR3 is CASSLVGVSTDTQYF. CDR3 DNA: TGTGCCAGCAGCTTAGTCGGGGTCTCCACAGATACGCAGTATTTT. The chain joins TRBV7-3 to TRBJ2-3; TRBD2 might be the D (5 bases). CDR3 length equals 15 residues. CDR1 is SGHTA and CDR2 is FQGTGA in the germline V gene. Trimming took 2 bases from V and 2 from J, leaving 11 bases between them. The whole variable domain, filled in from reference TRBV7-3 and TRBJ2-3, reads GAGVSQTPSNKVTEKGKYVELRCDPISGHTALYWYRQSLGQGPEFLIYFQGTGAADDSGLPNDRFFAVRPEGSVSTLKIQRTERGDSAVYLCASSLVGVSTDTQYFGPGTRLTVL.

The J gene is TRBJ1-1, the V gene TRBV28, with D unresolved. Germline CDR1 and CDR2: MDHEN and SYDVKM. The CDR3 totals 14 residues. The V end lost 3 bases, the J end lost 5 bases, and 13 bases lay between the germline ends. CDR3 nucleotide sequence: TGTGCCAGCAGTTTTATAACGAGAAATACTGAAGCTTTCTTT. Encoded protein: CASSFITRNTEAFF. Looking up the rest from reference TRBV28 and TRBJ1-1 gives the full variable domain: DVKVTQSSRYLVKRTGEKVFLECVQDMDHENMFWYRQDPGLGLRLIYFSYDVKMKEKGDIPEGYSVSREKKERFSLILESASTNQTSMYLCASSFITRNTEAFFGQGTRLTVV.

CDR3 loop: CANPATSGRRETQYF. The CDR3 DNA reads TGTGCCAACCCGGCGACTAGCGGGAGGAGAGAGACCCAGTACTTC. The chain has TRBV21-1 and TRBJ2-5; TRBD2 is taken as the D call from the table, unchecked against the DNA. TRBV21-1 is shown as a pseudogene. This CDR3 comprises 15 residues.

The chain carries TRBV9 and TRBJ2-1, with 10 bases fitting TRBD2. The CDR3 is made up of 19 amino acids. Germline loops: CDR1 SGDLS, CDR2 YYNGEE. The V segment lost 0 bases and the J segment 7 bases; nucleotides outside the gene matches: 16. CDR3 sequence reads: CASSVGSGGAPGRGNEQFF. The CDR3 DNA is TGTGCCAGCAGCGTAGGAAGCGGGGGGGCGCCGGGCCGGGGTAATGAGCAGTTCTTC. Filled out from reference TRBV9 and TRBJ2-1, the complete variable domain reads DSGVTQTPKHLITATGQRVTLRCSPRSGDLSVYWYQQSLDQGLQFLIQYYNGEERAKGNILERFSAQQFPDLHSELNLSSLELGDSALYFCASSVGSGGAPGRGNEQFFGPGTRLTVL.

J is TRBJ1-1 and V is TRBV6-4; the D gene is possibly TRBD1 (6 bases). The CDR3 runs to 17 residues. Germline-derived CDR1 and CDR2 are MRHNA and SNTAGT. Trimming pared 0 bases from V and 5 bases from J, leaving 19 bases between. CDR3 sequence (DNA): TGTGCCAGCAGTGACTCCGGCAGGGGACGGCCGAGGACTGAAGCTTTCTTT. This encodes CASSDSGRGRPRTEAFF.

The chain's CDR3 is CASSLDRAQPQHF. The CDR3 DNA is TGTGCCAGCAGCTTAGACAGGGCTCAGCCCCAGCATTTT. This chain connects TRBV7-3 to TRBJ1-5; 7 bases fit TRBD1. Germline loops: CDR1 SGHTA, CDR2 FQGTGA. This CDR3 is built from 13 residues. Trimming removed 2 bases from V and 6 bases from J; junction bases left unmatched: 1.

V usage is TRBV3-1 (or the pseudogene TRBV3-2) and J usage is TRBJ2-3; TRBD2 agrees at 13 bases. This CDR3 is 21 amino acids long. Trimming took 2 bases from V and 5 from J; bases not matched to a gene: 19. Germline CDR1 and CDR2: LGHDT and YNNKEL (reference sequence). In DNA form, the CDR3 reads TGTGCCAGCAGCCAAAGGCAGGGACTAGCGGGACACACTACGGCAGTAGATACGCAGTATTTT. Protein product: CASSQRQGLAGHTTAVDTQYF.

The V and J genes are TRBV7-3 and TRBJ2-1; no firm D call. The CDR3 length is 12 residues. Germline-derived CDR1 and CDR2 are SGHTA and FQGTGA. Trimming removed 5 bases from V and 16 bases from J, with 18 bases in between. The CDR3 DNA is TGTGCCAGCAGCCTTGACCGCGGAACCCTCTTCTTC. This encodes CASSLDRGTLFF.

The chain couples TRBV7-9 to TRBJ1-3; 8 bases are shared with TRBD1. This CDR3 comprises 14 residues. Looked up from germline, CDR1 is SEHNR and CDR2 is FQNEAQ (reference sequence). The ends lost 5 bases at V and 8 bases at J; junction bases unmatched: 8. CDR3 sequence reads: CASSLTGGSDTIYF. CDR3 nucleotide sequence: TGTGCCAGCAGCCTAACAGGGGGATCGGACACCATATATTTT. Combining the CDR3 with reference TRBV7-9 and TRBJ1-3 gives the whole variable domain DTGVSQNPRHKITKRGQNVTFRCDPISEHNRLYWYRQTLGQGPEFLTYFQNEAQLEKSRLLSDRFSAERPKGSFSTLEIQRTEQGDSAMYLCASSLTGGSDTIYFGEGSWLTVV.

CDR3 coding DNA: TGTGCCAGCAGGCGCACCGGGACAGAGGAAAGGGTTTTAGGGTACACCTTC. This sequence encodes CASRRTGTEERVLGYTF. This sequence joins TRBV28 and TRBJ1-2; TRBD1 matches 7 bases. Germline V gives CDR1 MDHEN, CDR2 SYDVKM. Trimming cost V 6 bases and J 11 bases; bases outside gene matches: 24. This CDR3 is 17 amino acids long.

The chain employs TRBV7-2 and TRBJ2-7, with 11 positions matching TRBD1. CDR3 length: 16 amino acids. Looked up from germline, CDR1 is SGHTA and CDR2 is FQGNSA. Germline trimming cut 3 bases from V and 2 bases from J; bases unmatched to any gene: 6. In nucleotides, the CDR3 is TGTGCCAGCAGCTTTACGGCGGGACAGGGGGCCTACGAGCAGTACTTC. Its protein is CASSFTAGQGAYEQYF.

This chain connects TRBV5-1 to TRBJ1-2; 7 bases are shared with TRBD1. The CDR3 has 16 amino acids. Trimming removed 0 bases from V and 4 bases from J; junction bases left unmatched: 9. Looked up from germline, CDR1 is SGHRS and CDR2 is YFSETQ. The CDR3 here is CASSLEQSAGGYGYTF. The DNA of the CDR3 is TGCGCCAGCAGCTTGGAACAAAGCGCAGGGGGCTATGGCTACACCTTC.

The chain combines TRBV14 with TRBJ2-1; 11 bases align to TRBD2. The CDR3 spans 18 residues. Looked up from germline, CDR1 is SGHDN and CDR2 is FVKESK. The V segment lost 1 base and the J segment 3 bases; nucleotides outside the gene matches: 8. In DNA, the CDR3 is TGTGCCAGCAGCCAAGCCTCCCTAGGGACTAGCGGCTACAATGAGCAGTTCTTC. Protein product: CASSQASLGTSGYNEQFF.

The chain has TRBV10-1 and TRBJ2-5; D is possibly TRBD1 (6 bases). V lost 0 bases and J lost 1, with 6 bases in between. This CDR3 region has 14 residues. The germline gives CDR1 WNHNN, CDR2 SYGVQD (reference sequence). As DNA, the CDR3 is TGCGCCAGCAGTGAGTCGGGGGCCCAAGAGACCCAGTACTTC. Encoded protein: CASSESGAQETQYF.

The gene calls are TRBV5-1 and TRBJ1-1, with 10 positions matching TRBD1. The V gene end was trimmed by 4 bases and the J gene end by 4 bases; junction bases not matched to a gene: 4. In germline, CDR1 is SGHRS, CDR2 YFSETQ. This CDR3 spans 14 amino acids. The CDR3 sequence is CASSQGQGFTEAFF. The CDR3 nucleotides are TGCGCCAGCAGCCAGGGACAGGGGTTCACTGAAGCTTTCTTT.

This chain joins TRBV29-1 and TRBJ2-1; 7 bases map to TRBD1. V gave up 3 bases and J gave up 6 bases; unmatched junction bases: 5. The length of the CDR3 is 13 residues. Germline assignment: CDR1 SQVTM and CDR2 ANQGSEA. Here the CDR3 DNA reads TGCAGCGTTGAGGGACAGATTTTCAATGAGCAGTTCTTC. It translates to CSVEGQIFNEQFF.

CDR3 protein: CASSELWGGDTEAFF. CDR3 sequence (DNA): TGTGCCAGCAGTGAATTGTGGGGGGGAGACACTGAAGCTTTCTTT. The chain is built from TRBV25-1 and TRBJ1-1; tentatively, D is TRBD1 (5 bases). The CDR3 contains 15 residues. The ends were cut back, 1 base at V and 3 bases at J, with 12 bases in the middle. CDR1 MGHDK and CDR2 SYGVNS come from the germline V gene.

The rearrangement links TRBV6-4 to TRBJ2-2; 9 bases are shared with TRBD1. The V segment lost 7 bases and the J segment 2 bases; nucleotides outside the gene matches: 8. CDR1 and CDR2 (germline): MRHNA, SNTAGT. This CDR3 is built from 16 residues. The CDR3, as DNA: TGTGCCAGCACCGGACAGGGGAATTCTAACACCGGGGAGCTGTTTTTT. It translates to CASTGQGNSNTGELFF.

The chain employs TRBV24-1 and TRBJ2-6, with a weak D call TRBD1 (5 bases). Per the germline V gene, CDR1 is KGHDR and CDR2 is SFDVKD. Trimming cost V 9 bases and J 2 bases, with 13 bases left between them. CDR3 length: 15 residues. The DNA for the CDR3 is TGTGCCACCCAGGGTTTCACAGCTGGGGCCAACGTCCTGACTTTC. Translated: CATQGFTAGANVLTF.

This clone came up once. The chain is built from TRBV2 and TRBJ2-1; maybe TRBD2 (5 bases). The CDR3 is 17 amino acids. The germline V and J ends were trimmed by 2 bases and 2 bases, with 16 bases remaining between them. Germline assignment: CDR1 SNHLY and CDR2 FYNNEI. CDR3 amino acids: CASSELEAARTYNEQFF. In nucleotides, the CDR3 is TGTGCCAGCAGTGAACTAGAAGCGGCTAGGACCTACAATGAGCAGTTCTTC.

This chain connects TRBV30 to TRBJ1-4, with TRBD1 identical over 10 bases. CDR1 GTSNPN and CDR2 SVGIG come from the germline V gene (reference sequence). J lost 8 bases, V lost 1 base, and 7 bases had no gene match. The CDR3 loop spans 15 amino acids. The CDR3 here is CAWSAPGTGVEKLFF. CDR3 sequence (DNA): TGTGCCTGGAGTGCCCCCGGGACAGGGGTCGAAAAACTGTTTTTT. The full variable domain, rest sourced from reference TRBV30 and TRBJ1-4, is SQTIHQWPATLVQPVGSPLSLECTVEGTSNPNLYWYRQAAGRGLQLLFYSVGIGQISSEVPQNLSASRPQDRQFILSSKKLLLSDSGFYLCAWSAPGTGVEKLFFGSGTQLSVL.

The chain joins TRBV6-4 to TRBJ1-5, with 8 bases fitting TRBD1. CDR3 length: 13 amino acids. V was clipped by 5 bases and J by 7 bases; unmatched bases: 4. Germline V gives CDR1 MRHNA, CDR2 SNTAGT. CDR3 region: CASSPDREQPQHF. The CDR3 DNA is TGTGCCAGCAGTCCGGACAGGGAACAGCCCCAGCATTTT.

For this clone: In the same sample, other DNA sequences code for this CDR3. The CDR3, as DNA: TGTGCCAGCAGTCTCAGGGACGAGCAGTACTTC. It specifies CASSLRDEQYF. The chain employs TRBV12-3 or TRBV12-4 and TRBJ2-7; TRBD1 is a possible D gene (5 bases). CDR3 length equals 11 residues. V was clipped by 5 bases and J by 5 bases, with 7 bases between them.

The V call is TRBV29-1, the J call TRBJ2-7; 8 bases agree with TRBD1. The CDR3 length is 13 residues. Germline V gene lookup returns CDR1 SQVTM and CDR2 ANQGSEA. V gave up 4 bases and J gave up 7 bases; unmatched junction bases: 9. DNA of the CDR3: TGCAGCGTTGGTGTACAGGGGGTGGGGGAGCAGTACTTC. Protein sequence: CSVGVQGVGEQYF.

The chain uses TRBV27 and TRBJ2-4; TRBD2 matches at 14 bases. The CDR3 is made up of 17 amino acids. Germline CDR1 MNHEY, CDR2 SMNVEV (reference sequence). V lost 0 bases, J lost 5 bases, and 3 bases stayed unmatched. The CDR3 DNA is TGTGCCAGCAGTTTATCTTCGGGACTAGCGGGAGAAAACATTCAGTACTTC. It encodes CASSLSSGLAGENIQYF.

This clone appeared a few times. V gene TRBV28 combines with J gene TRBJ2-7; D not resolved. The germline gives CDR1 MDHEN, CDR2 SYDVKM. This CDR3 is built from 12 residues. The V gene lost 7 bases and the J gene lost 3 bases, with 10 bases spanning the gap. The CDR3 bases are TGTGCCAGCACTGGCAGTTTCTACGAGCAGTACTTC. Protein product: CASTGSFYEQYF. The whole variable domain, remainder taken from reference TRBV28 and TRBJ2-7, is DVKVTQSSRYLVKRTGEKVFLECVQDMDHENMFWYRQDPGLGLRLIYFSYDVKMKEKGDIPEGYSVSREKKERFSLILESASTNQTSMYLCASTGSFYEQYFGPGTRLTVT.

The chain couples TRBV7-9 to TRBJ2-2; 10 bases align to TRBD2. Losses at the gene ends were 5 bases for V and 3 bases for J; bases not matched to a gene: 3. The length of the CDR3 is 15 residues. CDR1 is SEHNR, CDR2 FQNEAQ, per germline (reference sequence). DNA for the CDR3: TGTGCCAGCAGCCTACTAGCGGGGCACACCGGGGAGCTGTTTTTT. Encoded protein: CASSLLAGHTGELFF.

The chain carries TRBV5-4 and TRBJ2-1, with 11 bases aligning to TRBD2. The V gene end was trimmed by 2 bases and the J gene end by 9 bases; junction bases not matched to a gene: 7. Germline V gene lookup returns CDR1 SGHNT and CDR2 YYREEE (reference sequence). The length of the CDR3 is 15 residues. Here the CDR3 DNA reads TGTGCCAGCAGCTTTAGCGGGGGGGCCGTGGGTGAGCAGTTCTTC. It yields the protein CASSFSGGAVGEQFF. The complete variable domain, with remaining parts taken from reference TRBV5-4 and TRBJ2-1, reads ETGVTQSPTHLIKTRGQQVTLRCSSQSGHNTVSWYQQALGQGPQFIFQYYREEENGRGNFPPRFSGLQFPNYSSELNVNALELDDSALYLCASSFSGGAVGEQFFGPGTRLTVL.

J is TRBJ2-1 and V is TRBV24-1, with D tentatively TRBD1 (6 bases). Germline V gives CDR1 KGHDR, CDR2 SFDVKD. V was pared by 5 bases and J by 3 bases, with 10 bases between. The CDR3 has 14 residues. The DNA for the CDR3 is TGTGCCACCAGTGGTCAGGGGCTCTACAATGAGCAGTTCTTC. Translating it yields CATSGQGLYNEQFF.